Presented here are 5 T cell receptor beta chains from one specimen sequenced in a study of T cells in Graves' hyperthyroidism and ophthalmopathy (dated by TCRdb to 2018 to 2020). Libraries came from multiplex PCR. TCRdb records Illumina HiSeq 2000 as the sequencer. Amplification of TCR beta CDR3 regions was carried out from RNA transcripts. The first round of RT-PCR for the TCR CDR3 was performed with the HTBI primer set and the Qiagen OneStep RT-PCR kit. The public reads were reprocessed in TCRdb via fastp at Q25 and MiXCR, keeping in-frame beta chains. Each record represents a unique CDR3 protein, reported with the most common genes and DNA among its rows. Recorded for this sample are roughly 420,000 distinct CDR3 sequences; approximately 14% of them occurred a single time. The ten largest account for approximately 8% of the sample. Sequenced: blood. These receptors all stem from a woman aged 18-29 years with Graves' hyperthyroidism.

This clonotype has a count of ten or more. J is TRBJ1-1 and V is TRBV27, with D possibly matching TRBD1 (5 bases). This CDR3 is built from 13 residues. The germline CDR1 and CDR2 sequences are MNHEY and SMNVEV (reference sequence). V lost 6 bases to trimming and J lost 3 bases, with 11 bases between them. The chain's CDR3 is CASRGGADTEAFF. CDR3 coding DNA: TGTGCCAGCAGGGGGGGTGCGGACACTGAAGCTTTCTTT.

This clonotype was seen many times. This rearrangement joins TRBV5-6 to TRBJ2-7, with D hard to call. The CDR3 has 13 amino acids. V lost 2 bases and J lost 6, with 12 bases in between. Germline lookup yields CDR1 SGHDT and CDR2 YYEEEE. CDR3 amino acids: CASSFSEMGEQYF. CDR3 in DNA: TGTGCCAGCAGCTTTTCAGAAATGGGCGAGCAGTACTTC.

At least ten counts were recorded for this clonotype. The chain links TRBV6-1 to TRBJ2-1; 16 bases fit TRBD2. Germline CDR1 is MNHNS and CDR2 is SASEGT. The CDR3 consists of 19 residues. The junction had 15 bases not matched to a gene; V was cut back by 5 bases and J by 8 bases. The CDR3 loop reads CASSFVPGLAGGPFDEQFF. The CDR3 DNA is TGTGCCAGCAGTTTCGTCCCGGGACTAGCGGGAGGGCCCTTTGATGAGCAGTTCTTC.

This clonotype was seen ten or more times. The chain employs TRBV2 and TRBJ2-1; D assignment may be TRBD1 or TRBD2 (5 bases each). Germline V gene sequence: CDR1 SNHLY, CDR2 FYNNEI. The CDR3 runs to 12 residues. Trimming took off 6 bases at V and 15 bases at J, with 18 bases between the two ends. Here the CDR3 DNA reads TGTGCCAGCAGCTATGGGGACCCCTGGGCGTTCTTC. It encodes CASSYGDPWAFF. The variable domain in full, with the rest retrieved from reference TRBV2 and TRBJ2-1, is EPEVTQTPSHQVTQMGQEVILRCVPISNHLYFYWYRQILGQKVEFLVSFYNNEISEKSEIFDDQFSVERPDGSNFTLKIRSTKLEDSAMYFCASSYGDPWAFFGPGTRLTVL.

This clonotype occurred many times. This rearrangement joins TRBV30 to TRBJ1-5; D gene ambiguous. Germline assignment: CDR1 GTSNPN and CDR2 SVGIG (reference sequence). The ends were cut back, 2 bases at V and 9 bases at J, with 11 bases in the middle. The CDR3 loop spans 12 amino acids. The CDR3, as DNA: TGTGCCTGGAGTAAGGATATTGGGCCCCAGCATTTT. Its translation is CAWSKDIGPQHF. Using reference TRBV30 and TRBJ1-5 for the parts outside the CDR3, the full variable domain is SQTIHQWPATLVQPVGSPLSLECTVEGTSNPNLYWYRQAAGRGLQLLFYSVGIGQISSEVPQNLSASRPQDRQFILSSKKLLLSDSGFYLCAWSKDIGPQHFGDGTRLSIL.